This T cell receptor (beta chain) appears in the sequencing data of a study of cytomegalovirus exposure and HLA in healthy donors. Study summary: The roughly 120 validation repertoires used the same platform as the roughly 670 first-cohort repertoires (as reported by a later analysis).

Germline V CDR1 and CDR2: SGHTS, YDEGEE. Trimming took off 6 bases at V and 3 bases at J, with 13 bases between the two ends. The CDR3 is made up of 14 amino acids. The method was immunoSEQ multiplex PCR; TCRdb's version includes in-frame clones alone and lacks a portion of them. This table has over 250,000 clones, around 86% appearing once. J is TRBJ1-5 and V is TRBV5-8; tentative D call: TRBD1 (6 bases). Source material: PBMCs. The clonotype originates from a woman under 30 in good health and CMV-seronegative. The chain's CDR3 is CASTKDRINQPQHF. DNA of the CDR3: TGTGCCAGCACCAAGGACAGAATCAATCAGCCCCAGCATTTT.